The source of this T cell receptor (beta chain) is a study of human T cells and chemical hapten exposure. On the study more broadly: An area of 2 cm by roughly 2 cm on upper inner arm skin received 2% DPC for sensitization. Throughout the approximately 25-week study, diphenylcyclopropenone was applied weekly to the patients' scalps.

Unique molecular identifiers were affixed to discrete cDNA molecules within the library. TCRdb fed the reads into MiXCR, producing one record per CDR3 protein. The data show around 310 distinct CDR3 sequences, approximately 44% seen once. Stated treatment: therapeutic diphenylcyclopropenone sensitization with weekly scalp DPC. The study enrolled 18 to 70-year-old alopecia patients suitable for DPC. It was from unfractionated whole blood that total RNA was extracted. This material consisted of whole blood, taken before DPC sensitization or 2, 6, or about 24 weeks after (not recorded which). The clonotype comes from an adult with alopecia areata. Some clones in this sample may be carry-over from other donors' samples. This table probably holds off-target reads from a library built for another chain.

The CDR3 protein is CASSPQQETQYF. In nucleotides, the CDR3 is TGTGCCAGCTCACCACAGCAAGAGACCCAGTACTTC. This chain connects TRBV18 to TRBJ2-5, with D unclear. The CDR3 runs 12 residues. Germline V CDR1 and CDR2: KGHSH, LQKENI. V was pared by 1 base and J by 2 bases, with 2 bases between.